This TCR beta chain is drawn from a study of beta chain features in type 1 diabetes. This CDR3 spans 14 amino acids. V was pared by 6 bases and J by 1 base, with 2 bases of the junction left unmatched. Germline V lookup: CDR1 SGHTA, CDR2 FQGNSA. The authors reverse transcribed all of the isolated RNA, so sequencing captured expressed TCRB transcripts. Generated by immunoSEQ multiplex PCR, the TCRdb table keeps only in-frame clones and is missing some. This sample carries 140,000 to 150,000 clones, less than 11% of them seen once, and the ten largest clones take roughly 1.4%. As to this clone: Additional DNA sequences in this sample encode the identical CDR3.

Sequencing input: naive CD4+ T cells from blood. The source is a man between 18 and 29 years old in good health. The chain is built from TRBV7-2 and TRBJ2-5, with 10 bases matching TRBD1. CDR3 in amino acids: CASSRDRGQETQYF. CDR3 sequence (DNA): TGTGCCAGCAGTCGGGACAGGGGCCAAGAGACCCAGTACTTC. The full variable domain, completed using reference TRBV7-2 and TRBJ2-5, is GAGVSQSPSNKVTEKGKDVELRCDPISGHTALYWYRQSLGQGLEFLIYFQGNSAPDKSGLPSDRFSAERTGGSVSTLTIQRTQQEDSAVYLCASSRDRGQETQYFGPGTRLLVL.